The next 4 T cell receptor beta chains were all read from a single sample in a study of cytotoxic CD8 clonotypes in ibrutinib-treated CLL. Data came from immunoSEQ multiplex PCR; TCRdb stores just in-frame clones and leaves some out. The repertoire holds about 160,000 clones, with 81% as singletons. The material sequenced was PBMCs, taken after 12 months of ibrutinib treatment. These receptors originate from a human donor with chronic lymphocytic leukemia.

The V gene is TRBV5-1, the J gene TRBJ2-3; the D is unclear. Germline V gives CDR1 SGHRS, CDR2 YFSETQ. The CDR3 contains 18 residues. V was clipped by 0 bases and J by 0 bases, with 17 bases between them. CDR3 residues: CASSLVAVTAGSTDTQYF. The CDR3 DNA sequence: TGCGCCAGCAGCTTGGTGGCTGTTACAGCCGGTAGCACAGATACGCAGTATTTT. The whole variable domain, filled in from reference TRBV5-1 and TRBJ2-3, reads KAGVTQTPRYLIKTRGQQVTLSCSPISGHRSVSWYQQTPGQGLQFLFEYFSETQRNKGNFPGRFSGRQFSNSRSEMNVSTLELGDSALYLCASSLVAVTAGSTDTQYFGPGTRLTVL.

The chain uses TRBV5-1 and TRBJ2-3; 8 bases fit TRBD1. Germline-derived CDR1 and CDR2 are SGHRS and YFSETQ. Trimming removed 7 bases from V and 4 bases from J; junction bases left unmatched: 11. The CDR3 is 15 residues long. CDR3 coding DNA: TGCGCCAGCTCTATTGGTGAACAGGGGGCAGATACGCAGTATTTT. Encoded protein: CASSIGEQGADTQYF.

J is TRBJ2-3 and V is TRBV7-8; D perhaps matches TRBD2 (7 bases). Trimming cost V 2 bases and J 0 bases, with 27 bases left between them. CDR3 length: 21 amino acids. CDR1 and CDR2 (germline): SGHVS, FQNEAQ. CDR3 protein: CASSLRPVRGGPSLSTDTQYF. CDR3 nucleotides: TGTGCCAGCAGCTTAAGACCAGTAAGGGGGGGCCCCTCCCTTAGCACAGATACGCAGTATTTT.

The chain employs TRBV28 and TRBJ1-5; 8 bases fit TRBD1. V lost 6 bases and J lost 3; bases outside the gene matches: 10. The CDR3 totals 16 residues. From germline, CDR1 is MDHEN and CDR2 SYDVKM. CDR3 sequence (DNA): TGTGCCAGCAGACCTACAGGGGGGTACATCAATCAGCCCCAGCATTTT. This translates into CASRPTGGYINQPQHF. The full variable domain, its missing parts supplied by reference TRBV28 and TRBJ1-5, is DVKVTQSSRYLVKRTGEKVFLECVQDMDHENMFWYRQDPGLGLRLIYFSYDVKMKEKGDIPEGYSVSREKKERFSLILESASTNQTSMYLCASRPTGGYINQPQHFGDGTRLSIL.